The rows below give T cell receptor beta chains drawn from one sample of a study of T cell repertoires in cytomegalovirus infection. TCRdb ran MiXCR on the reads and lists one entry per CDR3 protein. Seen here are roughly 760,000 distinct CDR3 sequences, 35% observed once, and the top ten hold around 3%. The sample comprised PBMCs. All receptors derive from a human donor in good health (CMV status not recorded). Some clones in this sample may be carry-over from other donors' samples. CDR3s include the opening cysteine and the closing phenylalanine or tryptophan. A D gene is named only where the DNA matches it firmly. Not all rows give a size; the values are once, few, many and, for expanded clones, a class.

TRBV14,NA,TRBJ2-1,few,CASSPIGPEGKTLYKYNEQFF,TGTGCCAGCAGCCCTATCGGGCCCGAAGGAAAAACTTTATATAAGTACAATGAGCAGTTCTTC
TRBV12-3/TRBV12-4,NA,TRBJ1-1,few,CASSSQGILAFF,TGTGCCAGCAGCTCCCAGGGGATCCTGGCTTTCTTT
TRBV20-1,NA,TRBJ1-1,NA,CSARGALIFAEAFF,TGCAGTGCCCGGGGGGCCTTGATCTTCGCTGAAGCTTTCTTT
TRBV29-1,NA,TRBJ1-3,NA,CSVSGNFF,TGCAGCGTGAGTGGAAACTTTTTT
TRBV25-1,NA,TRBJ2-5,NA,CASRLDSLSETQYF,TGTGCCAGCAGACTTGACAGTCTGTCGGAGACCCAGTACTTC
TRBV7-4,NA,TRBJ1-3,NA,CASSLIVGPGRSSGNTIYF,TGTGCCAGCAGCTTAATAGTCGGACCCGGACGGAGCTCTGGAAACACCATATATTTT
TRBV7-9,NA,TRBJ2-7,few,CASSPIPGSYEQYF,TGTGCCAGCAGCCCAATACCTGGTTCCTACGAGCAGTACTTC
TRBV28,TRBD1,TRBJ2-1,NA,CASSSGQGNYHEQFF,TGTGCCAGCAGTTCGGGACAGGGAAATTATCATGAGCAGTTCTTC
TRBV4-1,NA,TRBJ1-2,few,CASSQAVGGRVYGYTF,TGCGCCAGCAGCCAAGCGGTCGGGGGGCGCGTCTATGGCTACACCTTC
TRBV28,NA,TRBJ2-3,many,CASSLSVEGQYF,TGTGCCAGCAGTTTAAGCGTCGAGGGGCAGTATTTT
TRBV28,TRBD1,TRBJ2-7,few,CASTKTSGTGDGEQYF,TGTGCCAGCACCAAAACCTCCGGGACAGGGGATGGCGAGCAGTACTTC
TRBV4-1,TRBD2,TRBJ2-3,NA,CASSRSASSGGADGTDTQYF,TGCGCCAGCAGCCGCTCTGCATCTAGCGGGGGGGCGGATGGCACAGATACGCAGTATTTT
TRBV27,NA,TRBJ1-2,NA,CASRGRINYGYTF,TGTGCCAGCAGAGGACGGATTAACTATGGCTACACCTTC
TRBV7-9,NA,TRBJ1-1,few,CASSGMHTEAFF,TGTGCCAGCAGCGGGATGCACACTGAAGCTTTCTTT
TRBV7-3,NA,TRBJ2-1,few,CASSLKGHQRDNEQFF,TGTGCCAGCAGCTTAAAGGGGCATCAACGAGACAATGAGCAGTTCTTC
TRBV6-6,NA,TRBJ1-5,many,CASSTDSRYSNQPQHF,TGTGCCAGCAGTACGGACAGCCGTTATAGCAATCAGCCCCAGCATTTT
TRBV6-1,NA,TRBJ1-6,few,CASIREGNSPLHF,TGTGCCAGCATACGGGAGGGGAATTCACCCCTCCACTTT
TRBV7-8,NA,TRBJ2-2,NA,CASSPAGATGELFF,TGTGCCAGCAGCCCGGCAGGGGCCACCGGGGAGCTGTTTTTT
TRBV5-1,NA,TRBJ2-1,few,CASSAFRERGSSYNEQFF,TGCGCCAGCAGCGCCTTTCGGGAGAGGGGAAGCTCCTACAATGAGCAGTTCTTC
TRBV28,TRBD2,TRBJ2-1,few,CASSYPRTGGINEQFF,TGTGCCAGCAGTTACCCCCGGACGGGAGGGATCAATGAGCAGTTCTTC
TRBV7-4,NA,TRBJ1-1,NA,CASSLLGLDEAFF,TGTGCCAGCAGCTTACTAGGGCTTGATGAAGCTTTCTTT
TRBV14,NA,TRBJ2-1,few,CASSQYEAREQFF,TGTGCCAGCAGCCAATACGAAGCTCGGGAGCAGTTCTTC